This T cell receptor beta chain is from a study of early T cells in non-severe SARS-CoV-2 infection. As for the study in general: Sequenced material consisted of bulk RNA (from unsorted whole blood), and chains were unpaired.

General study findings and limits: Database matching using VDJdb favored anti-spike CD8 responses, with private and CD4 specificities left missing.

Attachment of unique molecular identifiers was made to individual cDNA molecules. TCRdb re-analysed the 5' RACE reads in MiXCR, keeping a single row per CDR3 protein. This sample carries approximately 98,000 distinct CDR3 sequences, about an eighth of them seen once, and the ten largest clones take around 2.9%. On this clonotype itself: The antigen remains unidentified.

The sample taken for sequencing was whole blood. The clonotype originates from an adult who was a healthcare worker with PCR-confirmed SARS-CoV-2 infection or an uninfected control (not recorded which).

This CDR3 reads CASTGRGSADTQYF. The CDR3 nucleotides read TGTGCCAGCACCGGGCGGGGGTCCGCAGATACGCAGTATTTT. The V gene is TRBV9, the J gene TRBJ2-3; TRBD2 matches 7 bases. This CDR3 has 14 amino acids. Germline CDR1 SGDLS, CDR2 YYNGEE. J was trimmed by 4 bases and V by 6 bases; bases with no gene match: 8.